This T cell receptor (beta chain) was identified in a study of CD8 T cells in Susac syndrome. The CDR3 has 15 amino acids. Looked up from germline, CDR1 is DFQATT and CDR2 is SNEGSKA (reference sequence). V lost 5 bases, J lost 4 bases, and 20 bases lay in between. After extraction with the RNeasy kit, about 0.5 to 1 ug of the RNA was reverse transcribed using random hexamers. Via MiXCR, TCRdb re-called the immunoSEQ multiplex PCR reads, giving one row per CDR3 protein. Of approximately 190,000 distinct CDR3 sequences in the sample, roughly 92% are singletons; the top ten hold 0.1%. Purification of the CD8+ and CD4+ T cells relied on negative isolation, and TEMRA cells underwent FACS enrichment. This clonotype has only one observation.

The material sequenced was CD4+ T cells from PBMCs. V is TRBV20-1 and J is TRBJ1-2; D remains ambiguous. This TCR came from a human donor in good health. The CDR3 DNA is TGCAGTGCTGCCCTAGGGCAGATGACCGGCTATGGCTACACCTTC. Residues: CSAALGQMTGYGYTF.